The clone carrying this T cell receptor beta chain was observed a few times. Healthy Caucasian individuals made up all the donors. From the 5' RACE reads, TCRdb called clonotypes with MiXCR, one entry per CDR3 protein. This sample yields a few hundred thousand distinct CDR3 sequences, of which just under 10% are seen a single time; around 3% belongs to the top ten. These data originate in a study of identical twins. Trimming removed 5 bases from V and 2 bases from J, with 16 bases in between. Germline CDR1 MNHEY, CDR2 SMNVEV (reference sequence). CDR3 length: 16 residues. The sample was also linked to a second study, of yellow fever vaccine responses in identical twins.

Sequenced material: PBMCs. The chain is built from TRBV27 and TRBJ2-1; D is possibly TRBD1 (6 bases). The clonotype was recovered from a woman between 18 and 29 years old in good health. CDR3 nucleotide sequence: TGTGCCAGCAGTCCGGAGAGTAACAGGGCCTACAATGAGCAGTTCTTC. Translation: CASSPESNRAYNEQFF.